A selection of T cell receptor beta chains follows, all from one sample in a study of CD8 T cells in Susac syndrome. TCRdb independently ran MiXCR on the immunoSEQ multiplex PCR reads; one entry per CDR3 protein. The sample contains 140,000 or so distinct CDR3 sequences, approximately 96% of which appear only once. The sample comprised CD4+ T cells from PBMCs. All receptors derive from a human donor with Susac syndrome. The CDR3 runs from the conserved cysteine through the conserved F or W. A D gene is named only where the DNA matches it firmly. The size field is filled for only some rows; it gives once, few, many or a size class.

j_call clone_size v_call d_call cdr3_nt cdr3_aa
TRBJ2-6 - TRBV19 TRBD1 TGTGCTACGAACCAAGGGGGCTCCGGGGCCAACGTCCTGACTTTC CATNQGGSGANVLTF
TRBJ1-2 once TRBV6-5 - TGTGCCAGCAGCCCCGCCAGGGCGTATGGCTACACCTTC CASSPARAYGYTF
TRBJ1-6 once TRBV7-9 - TGTGCCAGCAGCTTGGAAGGGACAAATAATTCACCCCTCCACTTT CASSLEGTNNSPLHF
TRBJ2-7 - TRBV11-2 - TGTGCCAGCGGCTCGGCGGCTCGCGAGCAGTACTTC CASGSAAREQYF
TRBJ2-2 once TRBV5-6 - TGTGCCAGCAGCTTTAGTTCTCGGGAGCTGTTTTTT CASSFSSRELFF
TRBJ2-5 - TRBV10-3 - TGTGCCACCAACGACGGACAACGGTACCAAGAGACCCAGTACTTC CATNDGQRYQETQYF
TRBJ2-5 - TRBV12-5 TRBD2 TGTGCTAGTGTGCCTAGCGGGGGAGGGGAGACCCAGTACTTC CASVPSGGGETQYF
TRBJ2-1 - TRBV6-5 TRBD2 TGTGCCAGCATAAAGAGGGGAGGGAGAGATGAGCAGTTCTTC CASIKRGGRDEQFF
TRBJ1-1 - TRBV3-1 - TGTGCCAGCAGCCAAGGGGGCCCGAACACTGAAGCTTTCTTT CASSQGGPNTEAFF
TRBJ2-5 - TRBV9 - TGTGCCAGCAGCGTAGGGGACGGGCAGACCCAGTACTTC CASSVGDGQTQYF
TRBJ2-1 - TRBV21-1 - TGTGCCAGCAGCCGACCGCTACAGAGCTCCTACAATGAGCAGTTCTTC CASSRPLQSSYNEQFF
TRBJ2-7 - TRBV28 TRBD2 TGTGCCAGCAGTTTGGGGTTCGGGGGGACGGACGAGCAGTACTTC CASSLGFGGTDEQYF
TRBJ2-1 once TRBV3-1 TRBD1 TGTGCCAGCAGTGAGGTTGGGACAGCTTCGCAGTTCTTC CASSEVGTASQFF
TRBJ2-7 - TRBV15 - TGTGCCACCAGCAGGCTCGAGGACGAGCAGTACTTC CATSRLEDEQYF
TRBJ2-3 - TRBV20-1 - TGCAGTGCTCGGGGTTCGGGAGCGGATACGCAGTATTTT CSARGSGADTQYF
TRBJ2-1 - TRBV2 - TGTGCCAGCAGTGGGGACCTGGCCTTGTTCTTC CASSGDLALFF
TRBJ2-7 - TRBV5-1 TRBD1 TGCGCCAGCCAGAGGGACAGTAGATACGAGCAGTACTTC CASQRDSRYEQYF
TRBJ2-1 - TRBV11-2 - TGTGCCAGCAGCTTAGAGCCAGCCCGAGGGACCAATGAGCAGTTCTTC CASSLEPARGTNEQFF
TRBJ2-5 once TRBV12-3/TRBV12-4 - TGTGCCAGCGCCGAGCGAGGGAAAGAGACCCAGTACTTC CASAERGKETQYF
TRBJ2-1 - TRBV3-1 TRBD2 TGTGCCAGCAGCCAAGATAGCCGGGGGGCCTACAATGAGCAGTTCTTC CASSQDSRGAYNEQFF
TRBJ2-3 - TRBV20-1 - TGCAGTGCTACAGGGACCAATACGCAGTATTTT CSATGTNTQYF
TRBJ1-3 - TRBV29-1 TRBD1 TGCAGCGTTGAAAGGCGGGGGACAGCCTCTGGAAACACCATATATTTT CSVERRGTASGNTIYF
TRBJ2-7 - TRBV27 TRBD2 TGTGCCAGCAGTCCGGGGGGACTAGCGGGAGCCTACGAGCAGTACTTC CASSPGGLAGAYEQYF
TRBJ1-5 - TRBV6-2/TRBV6-3 - TGTGCCAGCAGGGAAACAGGGTTAAGCAATCAGCCCCAGCATTTT CASRETGLSNQPQHF
TRBJ2-1 - TRBV23-1 - TGCGCCAGCAGTCGCTCAAGCCGATACAATGAGCAGTTCTTC CASSRSSRYNEQFF
TRBJ2-1 - TRBV11-2 TRBD1 TGTGCCAGCGACTCAGACAGGGGAACTTACAATGAGCAGTTCTTC CASDSDRGTYNEQFF
TRBJ2-7 - TRBV28 TRBD2 TGTGCCAGCAAAAGACTAGCGGGAACCTACGAGCAGTACTTC CASKRLAGTYEQYF
TRBJ2-1 - TRBV12-3/TRBV12-4 - TGTGCCAGCACCCGAAACGTAGCTAATGAGCAGTTCTTC CASTRNVANEQFF
TRBJ2-3 - TRBV24-1 - TGTGCCACCAGTGATCCGCCGATGGATACGCAGTATTTT CATSDPPMDTQYF
TRBJ1-6 - TRBV7-9 - TGTGCCAGCAGCTTAGCATCGGGGGGTTCACCCCTCCACTTT CASSLASGGSPLHF
TRBJ2-3 - TRBV12-3/TRBV12-4 - TGTGCCAGCAGACCCACAGATACGCAGTATTTT CASRPTDTQYF
TRBJ1-3 - TRBV29-1 - TGCAGCGTCAGACAACCGAGAAGTGGAAACACCATATATTTT CSVRQPRSGNTIYF
TRBJ2-1 - TRBV25-1 TRBD2 TGTGCCAGCAGTGATGCGGCTAGCGGGAGCGGGGAGCAGTTCTTC CASSDAASGSGEQFF
TRBJ2-5 - TRBV27 - TGTGCCAGCAGTCGCAAGGTCCAAGAGACCCAGTACTTC CASSRKVQETQYF
TRBJ2-1 - TRBV20-1 - TGCAGTGCTAGTTACGGGTCGAATGAGCAGTTCTTC CSASYGSNEQFF
TRBJ1-2 - TRBV25-1 - TGTGCCAGCAATTCCGGGCCAAACTATGGCTACACCTTC CASNSGPNYGYTF
TRBJ2-3 - TRBV2 - TGTGCCAGCAGAGACACCGACACAGATACGCAGTATTTT CASRDTDTDTQYF
TRBJ2-5 - TRBV6-5 - TGTGCCAGCAGTTTCCTCTCGGCTACAGGGAGGGGAGAGACCCAGTACTTC CASSFLSATGRGETQYF
TRBJ2-7 - TRBV7-3 - TGTGCCAGCAGTCCACCCGGAGGGAACGAGCAGTACTTC CASSPPGGNEQYF
TRBJ1-1 - TRBV5-1 TRBD1 TGCGCCAGCAGCTTGGGGACAGGCCCCATGAACACTGAAGCTTTCTTT CASSLGTGPMNTEAFF
TRBJ2-6 once TRBV28 - TGTGCCAGCAGTGGGACGCGCCTAAAATACTCTGGGGCCAACGTCCTGACTTTC CASSGTRLKYSGANVLTF
TRBJ1-5 - TRBV24-1 TRBD1 TGTGCCACCAGTAGGGGACAGAGCAATCAGCCCCAGCATTTT CATSRGQSNQPQHF
TRBJ1-1 - TRBV29-1 TRBD1 TGCAGCGCGAAGAACGACAGGGGGATTGAAGCTTTCTTT CSAKNDRGIEAFF
TRBJ1-5 - TRBV12-3/TRBV12-4 - TGTGCCAGCAGTCCCGACAGGAGCAATCAGCCCCAGCATTTT CASSPDRSNQPQHF
TRBJ2-1 - TRBV2 - TGTGCCAGCAGTGAAGGGGCGACAGCTCGGGATGAGCAGTTCTTC CASSEGATARDEQFF
TRBJ2-4 - TRBV21-1 - TGTGCCAGCAGCAAAATGCCCAGCGGAGTAGCCAAAAACATTCAGTACTTC CASSKMPSGVAKNIQYF
TRBJ1-4 - TRBV18 - TGTGCCAGCTCACCAGACACCACTAATGAAAAACTGTTTTTT CASSPDTTNEKLFF
TRBJ2-5 - TRBV7-9 - TGTGCCAGCAGCTCCCGAAGGGGAGAGACCCAGTACTTC CASSSRRGETQYF
TRBJ2-7 - TRBV7-3 TRBD1 TGTGCCAGCAGCTTGGGGACAGAGTACGAGCAGTACTTC CASSLGTEYEQYF
TRBJ1-1 - TRBV10-3 - TGTGCCATCAGTGACCCCTTGGAGGGGATGAACACTGAAGCTTTCTTT CAISDPLEGMNTEAFF